The entry that follows covers one TCR beta chain sequence. Clones were read by immunoSEQ multiplex PCR, and TCRdb kept only the in-frame ones, dropping some. The sample holds fewer than 15,000 clones, roughly four fifths seen once. Stated treatment: randomized to nivolumab then ipilimumab (arm A) or the reverse (arm B). This entry comes from a study of sequential checkpoint blockade in melanoma. The CDR3 is 14 amino acids. V was cut by 4 bases and J by 4 bases, with 14 bases left in between. Germline CDR1 and CDR2: PRHDT and FYEKMQ (reference sequence). The TCR was taken from a human donor with melanoma. J is TRBJ2-7 and V is TRBV13, with D unclear. The material was CD8+ T cells sorted from blood (inferred from file names), obtained from a patient given nivolumab and ipilimumab in sequence. CDR3 sequence (DNA): TGTGCCAGCAGCTCTATCTCCGACTCGTACGAGCAGTACTTC. Amino acid sequence: CASSSISDSYEQYF.